This T cell receptor beta chain was documented in a study of regulatory T cells in long-lasting Graves disease. The time point is: newly diagnosed GD, antithyroid drugs for less than 3 months. The TCR library was made from RNA extracted from PBMCs. Through Arm-PCR of CDR3 regions and iRepertoire HTBI primers, TCR beta libraries were built. TCRdb called the multiplex PCR reads again in MiXCR, with one record for every CDR3 protein. The sample yields roughly 260,000 distinct CDR3 sequences, 18% seen once. The data also belong to a second study, concerning T cells in Graves' hyperthyroidism and ophthalmopathy.

The sample consisted of peripheral blood mononuclear cells (PBMCs), taken at new diagnosis, from a patient treated with antithyroid drugs. The clonotype originates from a woman younger than 45 with Graves disease.

CDR3 DNA sequence: TGTGCCAGCAGCCCCCCAGGACTAGCGGGAGGACTTAAATCAGATACGCAGTATTTT. Translating it yields CASSPPGLAGGLKSDTQYF. This chain uses TRBV7-2 with TRBJ2-3; TRBD2 agrees at 14 bases. Germline V gene lookup returns CDR1 SGHTA and CDR2 FQGNSA. The CDR3 totals 19 residues. V was pared by 5 bases and J by 4 bases, with 14 bases of the junction left unmatched. The entire variable domain, with the rest obtained from reference TRBV7-2 and TRBJ2-3, is as follows: GAGVSQSPSNKVTEKGKDVELRCDPISGHTALYWYRQSLGQGLEFLIYFQGNSAPDKSGLPSDRFSAERTGGSVSTLTIQRTQQEDSAVYLCASSPPGLAGGLKSDTQYFGPGTRLTVL.